Sequencing of this T cell receptor (beta chain) was carried out in a study of CD8 T cells in Susac syndrome. Study background: Roughly six sequenced Susac syndrome patients had clinically active disease, while roughly 8 were in remission. Susac syndrome patients were untreated, on corticosteroids with some adding intravenous immunoglobulin, or on intravenous immunoglobulin only.

Comments on this clonotype: As yet, its antigen is unknown.

Whole-study findings and limits: Among active patients and in TEMRA cells, CD8+ clonal expansion in Susac reached its peak.

While CD8+ and CD4+ T cells were isolated negatively, TEMRA cells were enriched by FACS. RNA was extracted with the RNeasy kit, and a quantity of roughly 0.45 to 1 ug was reverse transcribed using random hexamers. TCRdb re-called the immunoSEQ multiplex PCR reads with MiXCR, one entry per CDR3 protein. The profile shows fewer than 90,000 distinct CDR3 sequences, roughly 94% of them singletons. V gave up 0 bases and J gave up 7 bases, with 10 bases separating them. CDR1 is SGHDT and CDR2 is YYEEEE in the germline V gene. The length of the CDR3 is 13 residues. This receptor was taken from a human donor with Susac syndrome. Sequenced material: CD8+ T cells from PBMCs. The gene calls are TRBV5-6 and TRBJ2-5; D is possibly TRBD2 (6 bases). CDR3 loop: CASSLAGRGTQYF. The DNA for the CDR3 is TGTGCCAGCAGCTTGGCAGGGCGGGGGACCCAGTACTTC. The full variable domain, its missing parts supplied by reference TRBV5-6 and TRBJ2-5, is DAGVTQSPTHLIKTRGQQVTLRCSPKSGHDTVSWYQQALGQGPQFIFQYYEEEERQRGNFPDRFSGHQFPNYSSELNVNALLLGDSALYLCASSLAGRGTQYFGPGTRLLVL.